The clone carrying this TCR beta chain was detected many times. Its matching antigen is unknown. The data stem from a study of metastatic and nonmetastatic thyroid tumors. Study as a whole: Both malignant and benign thyroid patients supplied peripheral blood and tumor or nodule tissue samples, across which the repertoires of these patients were then compared.

Findings and limits, study-wide: Within blood and tumor, benign nodules reportedly had significantly lower TCR beta diversity than malignant thyroid tumors did.

As processed by the authors: Clinicopathological groups supplied CDR3 differences that were used to build a distant-metastasis classifier for papillary thyroid cancer. From the PCR reads, TCRdb re-called clones with MiXCR. None of the V and J calls come from the authors' own analysis; TCRdb made them. The sample lists about 21,000 clones; over 10% were seen once. No treatment had been given to any patient before thyroid surgery. CDR3 length equals 14 residues. V was clipped by 4 bases and J by 5 bases, with 15 bases between them. Germline V CDR1 and CDR2: LGHNA, YNFKEQ. This TCR came from a female donor with papillary thyroid cancer or a benign thyroid nodule (not recorded which). Some clones in this sample may be carry-over from other donors' samples. Specimen: blood. V usage is TRBV4-2 and J usage is TRBJ2-7; the D gene could be TRBD1 or TRBD2 (7 bases each). The CDR3 DNA sequence: TGTGCCAGCAGCCCAGGGAGGGGGCGAAACGAGCAGTACTTC. This translates into CASSPGRGRNEQYF.